The rows below give T cell receptor beta chains drawn from one sample of a study of blood T cell repertoires in COVID-19. Repertoires were generated with immunoSEQ multiplex PCR, while TCRdb's copy carries only in-frame clones and drops some. The sample comprises 200,000 to 250,000 clones, 80% to 95% of which are singletons, and about 0.8% rests with the top ten. What was sequenced was peripheral blood. All receptors derive from a man aged 30 to 45 with COVID-19, enrolled during active disease. Each CDR3 is given without its conserved first and last residue. The order of the fields is CDR3 length, J gene, clone size, V gene, D gene, CDR3 protein. D genes are given only for firm matches. Clone size is not always given. Where it is, it says once, few, many or a class for expanded clones.

len: 11; j_gene: TRBJ1-5; abundance: NA; v_gene: TRBV6-5; d_gene: TRBD1; CDR3aa: ASRTGDNQPQH
len: 13; j_gene: TRBJ1-5; abundance: NA; v_gene: TRBV27; d_gene: TRBD1; CDR3aa: ASSLLQGARQPQH
len: 14; j_gene: TRBJ1-6; abundance: NA; v_gene: TRBV6-1; d_gene: NA; CDR3aa: ASSEPQGLHNSPLH
len: 12; j_gene: TRBJ1-2; abundance: once; v_gene: TRBV2; d_gene: TRBD1; CDR3aa: ASSPGQGGPGYT
len: 14; j_gene: TRBJ2-7; abundance: NA; v_gene: TRBV3-1/TRBV3-2; d_gene: TRBD1; CDR3aa: ASSHLGQGSSYEQY
len: 9; j_gene: TRBJ2-2; abundance: NA; v_gene: TRBV12-3/TRBV12-4; d_gene: NA; CDR3aa: ASSTYGELF
len: 11; j_gene: TRBJ1-5; abundance: NA; v_gene: TRBV9; d_gene: NA; CDR3aa: ASSAVLNQPQH
len: 13; j_gene: TRBJ1-2; abundance: NA; v_gene: TRBV9; d_gene: NA; CDR3aa: ASSPLMEPNYGYT
len: 13; j_gene: TRBJ1-1; abundance: NA; v_gene: TRBV27; d_gene: NA; CDR3aa: ASSLFGGGPTEAF
len: 12; j_gene: TRBJ2-7; abundance: NA; v_gene: TRBV13; d_gene: TRBD2; CDR3aa: ASSIPTSGYEQY
len: 12; j_gene: TRBJ2-7; abundance: NA; v_gene: TRBV10-3; d_gene: NA; CDR3aa: AISGSGTSGEQY
len: 13; j_gene: TRBJ1-1; abundance: NA; v_gene: TRBV25-1; d_gene: NA; CDR3aa: ASSASVAGIDEAF
len: 11; j_gene: TRBJ1-2; abundance: NA; v_gene: TRBV2; d_gene: NA; CDR3aa: ASSARRGDGYT
len: 12; j_gene: TRBJ2-7; abundance: NA; v_gene: TRBV9; d_gene: NA; CDR3aa: ASSVETSPGEQY
len: 12; j_gene: TRBJ1-1; abundance: NA; v_gene: TRBV18; d_gene: NA; CDR3aa: ASSPVGREAEAF
len: 12; j_gene: TRBJ2-7; abundance: NA; v_gene: TRBV5-4; d_gene: TRBD1; CDR3aa: ASSQTGMSYEQY
len: 13; j_gene: TRBJ2-7; abundance: NA; v_gene: TRBV5-4; d_gene: NA; CDR3aa: ASSLTGVLNYEQY
len: 11; j_gene: TRBJ1-2; abundance: NA; v_gene: TRBV6-5; d_gene: TRBD1; CDR3aa: ATVNRGGFGYT
len: 10; j_gene: TRBJ1-2; abundance: NA; v_gene: TRBV9; d_gene: NA; CDR3aa: ASSVEEGGYT
len: 14; j_gene: TRBJ1-5; abundance: NA; v_gene: TRBV6-5; d_gene: NA; CDR3aa: ASSYSKGGEGQPQH
len: 15; j_gene: TRBJ2-5; abundance: NA; v_gene: TRBV23-1; d_gene: TRBD1; CDR3aa: ASSQSEGQGKEETQY
len: 14; j_gene: TRBJ1-5; abundance: NA; v_gene: TRBV5-6; d_gene: NA; CDR3aa: ASSLDGYRSNQPQH
len: 17; j_gene: TRBJ1-6; abundance: NA; v_gene: TRBV6-6; d_gene: NA; CDR3aa: ASSHSRQSVSGRGSPLH
len: 13; j_gene: TRBJ2-7; abundance: NA; v_gene: TRBV19; d_gene: TRBD1; CDR3aa: ASSATGTGFYEQY
len: 15; j_gene: TRBJ2-1; abundance: NA; v_gene: TRBV7-6; d_gene: TRBD2; CDR3aa: ASSSSSGGASYNEQF
len: 11; j_gene: TRBJ1-3; abundance: few; v_gene: TRBV19; d_gene: NA; CDR3aa: ASTSGWGNTIY
len: 14; j_gene: TRBJ2-7; abundance: NA; v_gene: TRBV7-9; d_gene: NA; CDR3aa: ASSPLQGSSSYEQY
len: 11; j_gene: TRBJ2-7; abundance: NA; v_gene: TRBV6-4; d_gene: NA; CDR3aa: ASSDSNRAEQY
len: 12; j_gene: TRBJ1-2; abundance: NA; v_gene: TRBV5-1; d_gene: NA; CDR3aa: ASSFLGGTYGYT
len: 10; j_gene: TRBJ1-5; abundance: NA; v_gene: TRBV10-3; d_gene: NA; CDR3aa: ATQGVDQPQH
len: 11; j_gene: TRBJ1-2; abundance: NA; v_gene: TRBV2; d_gene: TRBD1; CDR3aa: ASREQGSDGYT
len: 11; j_gene: TRBJ1-1; abundance: NA; v_gene: TRBV3-1/TRBV3-2; d_gene: NA; CDR3aa: ASSQGASTEAF
len: 15; j_gene: TRBJ1-6; abundance: few; v_gene: TRBV7-2; d_gene: NA; CDR3aa: ASSLRPRQTLNSPLH
len: 12; j_gene: TRBJ1-3; abundance: once; v_gene: TRBV5-1; d_gene: NA; CDR3aa: ASSLAGAGNTIY
len: 16; j_gene: TRBJ2-3; abundance: NA; v_gene: TRBV9; d_gene: TRBD2; CDR3aa: ASSVGLAGGGGTDTQY
len: 13; j_gene: TRBJ2-1; abundance: NA; v_gene: TRBV7-7; d_gene: TRBD2; CDR3aa: ASSPRTSGGAEQF
len: 16; j_gene: TRBJ2-1; abundance: once; v_gene: TRBV19; d_gene: TRBD2; CDR3aa: ARMPGQKRTSGEGEQF
len: 11; j_gene: TRBJ1-6; abundance: NA; v_gene: TRBV28; d_gene: TRBD1; CDR3aa: ASRTGLGSPLH
len: 12; j_gene: TRBJ1-6; abundance: NA; v_gene: TRBV5-1; d_gene: NA; CDR3aa: ASSLEQINSPLH
len: 15; j_gene: TRBJ2-3; abundance: NA; v_gene: TRBV7-2; d_gene: TRBD2; CDR3aa: ASSWRLAGASTDTQY
len: 11; j_gene: TRBJ2-1; abundance: once; v_gene: TRBV2; d_gene: TRBD1; CDR3aa: ADGQGTVNEQF
len: 11; j_gene: TRBJ1-1; abundance: once; v_gene: TRBV2; d_gene: TRBD1; CDR3aa: ASRAQGEDEAF
len: 12; j_gene: TRBJ1-2; abundance: NA; v_gene: TRBV7-9; d_gene: TRBD1; CDR3aa: ASSFGDRVMGYT
len: 13; j_gene: TRBJ1-5; abundance: NA; v_gene: TRBV27; d_gene: NA; CDR3aa: ASSRTSGGNQPQH
len: 16; j_gene: TRBJ1-2; abundance: NA; v_gene: TRBV6-1; d_gene: NA; CDR3aa: ASSEERDWPGSDYGYT
len: 12; j_gene: TRBJ2-3; abundance: few; v_gene: TRBV7-9; d_gene: TRBD2; CDR3aa: ASSLMVAGDTQY
len: 14; j_gene: TRBJ2-5; abundance: NA; v_gene: TRBV19; d_gene: TRBD2; CDR3aa: ASSMSSAGGQGTQY
len: 12; j_gene: TRBJ2-7; abundance: NA; v_gene: TRBV9; d_gene: TRBD2; CDR3aa: ASSVGGGAYEQY
len: 12; j_gene: TRBJ2-3; abundance: NA; v_gene: TRBV6-5; d_gene: TRBD2; CDR3aa: ASSPSGGLARSY
len: 13; j_gene: TRBJ2-2; abundance: NA; v_gene: TRBV6-5; d_gene: TRBD1; CDR3aa: ASSQQGAVTGELF
len: 14; j_gene: TRBJ1-3; abundance: once; v_gene: TRBV7-9; d_gene: NA; CDR3aa: ASSLGEESSGNTIY